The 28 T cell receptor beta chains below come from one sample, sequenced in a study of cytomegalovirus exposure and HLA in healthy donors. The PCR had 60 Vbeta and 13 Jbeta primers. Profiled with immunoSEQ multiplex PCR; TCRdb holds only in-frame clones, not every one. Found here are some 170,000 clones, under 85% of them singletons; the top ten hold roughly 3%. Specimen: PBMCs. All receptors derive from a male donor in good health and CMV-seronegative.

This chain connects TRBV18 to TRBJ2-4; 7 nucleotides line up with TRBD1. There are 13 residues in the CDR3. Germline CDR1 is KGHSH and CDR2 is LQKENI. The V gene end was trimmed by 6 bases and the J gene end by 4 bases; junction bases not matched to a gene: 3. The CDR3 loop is CASSPGQKNIQYF. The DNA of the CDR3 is TGTGCCAGCTCCCCGGGACAGAAAAACATTCAGTACTTC.

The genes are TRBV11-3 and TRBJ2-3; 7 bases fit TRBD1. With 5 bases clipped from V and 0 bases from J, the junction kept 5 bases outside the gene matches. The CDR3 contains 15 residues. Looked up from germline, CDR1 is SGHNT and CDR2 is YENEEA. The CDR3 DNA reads TGTGCCAGCAGCCCGCACAGGGGCAGCACAGATACGCAGTATTTT. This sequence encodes CASSPHRGSTDTQYF. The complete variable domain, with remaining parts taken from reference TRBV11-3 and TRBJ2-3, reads EAGVVQSPRYKIIEKKQPVAFWCNPISGHNTLYWYLQNLGQGPELLIRYENEEAVDDSQLPKDRFSAERLKGVDSTLKIQPAELGDSAVYLCASSPHRGSTDTQYFGPGTRLTVL.

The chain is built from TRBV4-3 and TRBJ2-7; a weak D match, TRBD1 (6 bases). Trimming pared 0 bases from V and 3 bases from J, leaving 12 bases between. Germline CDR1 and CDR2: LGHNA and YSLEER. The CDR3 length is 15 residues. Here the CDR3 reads CASSQETGRVYEQYF. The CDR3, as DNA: TGCGCCAGCAGCCAAGAGACAGGCAGGGTCTACGAGCAGTACTTC.

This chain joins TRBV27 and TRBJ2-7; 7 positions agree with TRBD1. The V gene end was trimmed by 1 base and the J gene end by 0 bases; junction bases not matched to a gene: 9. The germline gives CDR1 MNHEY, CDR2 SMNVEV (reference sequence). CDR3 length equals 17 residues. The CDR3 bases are TGTGCCAGCAGTTTATATAGGGACAGTCTAATCTCCTACGAGCAGTACTTC. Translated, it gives CASSLYRDSLISYEQYF.

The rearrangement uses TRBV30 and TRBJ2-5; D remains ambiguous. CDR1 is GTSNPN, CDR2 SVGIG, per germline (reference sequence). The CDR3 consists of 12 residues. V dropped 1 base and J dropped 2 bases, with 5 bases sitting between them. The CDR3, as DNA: TGTGCCTGGAGTGGCCTACAAGAGACCCAGTACTTC. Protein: CAWSGLQETQYF.

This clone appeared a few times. DNA of the CDR3: TGTGCCAGCAGCCCCGACAGGTCGGTCGGCTACACCTTC. It encodes CASSPDRSVGYTF. The gene calls are TRBV2 and TRBJ1-2, with a tentative D call TRBD1 (6 bases). There are 13 residues in the CDR3. Trimming took off 6 bases at V and 8 bases at J, with 16 bases between the two ends. Germline V gene data show CDR1 as SNHLY and CDR2 as FYNNEI. Full variable domain (remainder filled in from reference TRBV2 and TRBJ1-2): EPEVTQTPSHQVTQMGQEVILRCVPISNHLYFYWYRQILGQKVEFLVSFYNNEISEKSEIFDDQFSVERPDGSNFTLKIRSTKLEDSAMYFCASSPDRSVGYTFGSGTRLTVV.

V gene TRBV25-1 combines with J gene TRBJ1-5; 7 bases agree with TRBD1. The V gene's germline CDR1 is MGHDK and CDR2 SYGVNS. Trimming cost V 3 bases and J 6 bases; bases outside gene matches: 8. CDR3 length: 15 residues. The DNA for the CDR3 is TGTGCCAGCAGTGAGGTAGGGGGCATTGGTCAGCCCCAGCATTTT. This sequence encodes CASSEVGGIGQPQHF.

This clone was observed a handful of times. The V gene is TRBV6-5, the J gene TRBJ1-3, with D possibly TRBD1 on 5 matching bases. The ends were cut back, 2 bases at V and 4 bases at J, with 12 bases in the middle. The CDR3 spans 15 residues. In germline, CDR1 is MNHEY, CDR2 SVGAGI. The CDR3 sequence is CASSYTPGYGNTIYF. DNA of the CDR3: TGTGCCAGCAGTTACACCCCAGGGTACGGAAACACCATATATTTT.

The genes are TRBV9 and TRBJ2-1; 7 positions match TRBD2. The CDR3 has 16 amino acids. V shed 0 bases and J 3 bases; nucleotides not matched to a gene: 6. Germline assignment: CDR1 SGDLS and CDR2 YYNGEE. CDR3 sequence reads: CASSVEAGPYYNEQFF. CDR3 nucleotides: TGTGCCAGCAGCGTAGAAGCGGGGCCATACTACAATGAGCAGTTCTTC.

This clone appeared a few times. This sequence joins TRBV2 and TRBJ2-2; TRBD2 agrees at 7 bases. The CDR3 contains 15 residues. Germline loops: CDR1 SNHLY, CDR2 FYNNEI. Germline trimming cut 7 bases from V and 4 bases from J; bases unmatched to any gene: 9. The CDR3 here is CASTGGGLSTGELFF. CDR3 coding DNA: TGTGCCAGCACGGGAGGAGGGTTAAGCACCGGGGAGCTGTTTTTT.

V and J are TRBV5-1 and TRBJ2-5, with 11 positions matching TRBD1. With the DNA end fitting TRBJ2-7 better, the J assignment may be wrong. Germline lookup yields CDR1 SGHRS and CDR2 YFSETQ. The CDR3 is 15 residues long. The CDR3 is CASRAGTGGYDEQYF. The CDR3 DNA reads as TGCGCCAGCAGGGCCGGGACAGGGGGTTATGACGAGCAGTACTTC.

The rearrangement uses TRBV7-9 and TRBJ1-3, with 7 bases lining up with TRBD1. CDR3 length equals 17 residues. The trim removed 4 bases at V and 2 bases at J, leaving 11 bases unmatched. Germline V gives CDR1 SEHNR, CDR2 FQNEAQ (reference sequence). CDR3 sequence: CASSSLKSTGAGNTIYF. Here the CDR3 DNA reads TGTGCCAGCAGCTCCCTAAAATCAACAGGGGCTGGAAACACCATATATTTT. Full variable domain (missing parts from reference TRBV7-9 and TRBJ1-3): DTGVSQNPRHKITKRGQNVTFRCDPISEHNRLYWYRQTLGQGPEFLTYFQNEAQLEKSRLLSDRFSAERPKGSFSTLEIQRTEQGDSAMYLCASSSLKSTGAGNTIYFGEGSWLTVV.

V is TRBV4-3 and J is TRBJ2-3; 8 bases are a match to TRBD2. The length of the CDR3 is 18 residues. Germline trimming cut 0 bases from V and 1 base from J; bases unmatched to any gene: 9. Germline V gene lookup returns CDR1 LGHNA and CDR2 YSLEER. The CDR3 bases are TGCGCCAGCAGCCAAGAAAACGGGAGGGCCCGGGGCACAGATACGCAGTATTTT. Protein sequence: CASSQENGRARGTDTQYF.

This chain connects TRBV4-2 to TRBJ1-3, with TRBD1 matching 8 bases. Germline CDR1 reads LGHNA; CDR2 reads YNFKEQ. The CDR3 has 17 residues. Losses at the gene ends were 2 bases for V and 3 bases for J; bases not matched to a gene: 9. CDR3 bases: TGTGCCAGCAGCCAACACCCGGGACAGGATTATGGAAACACCATATATTTT. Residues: CASSQHPGQDYGNTIYF.

CDR3 DNA sequence: TGCGCCAGCAGTCAACGGGACAGGGGGCTCAGGGGAGGCGAGCAGTACTTC. It yields the protein CASSQRDRGLRGGEQYF. The genes are TRBV23-1 and TRBJ2-7, with 12 bases identical to TRBD1. TRBV23-1 is placed among ORFs of uncertain function. This CDR3 is built from 17 residues. V lost 2 bases and J lost 6; bases outside the gene matches: 11.

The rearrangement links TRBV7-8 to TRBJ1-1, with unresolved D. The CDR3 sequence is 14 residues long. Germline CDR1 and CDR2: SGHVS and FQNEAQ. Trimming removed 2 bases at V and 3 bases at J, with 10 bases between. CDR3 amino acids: CASSLNSVYTEAFF. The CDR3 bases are TGTGCCAGCAGCTTAAACAGTGTCTACACTGAAGCTTTCTTT.

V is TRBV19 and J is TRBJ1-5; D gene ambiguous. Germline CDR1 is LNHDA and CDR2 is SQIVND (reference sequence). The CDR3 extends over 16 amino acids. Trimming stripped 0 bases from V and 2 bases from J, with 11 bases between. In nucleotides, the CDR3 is TGTGCCAGTAGTATAGATCGATCTCGAGGCAATCAGCCCCAGCATTTT. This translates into CASSIDRSRGNQPQHF. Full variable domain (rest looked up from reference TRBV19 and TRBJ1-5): DGGITQSPKYLFRKEGQNVTLSCEQNLNHDAMYWYRQDPGQGLRLIYYSQIVNDFQKGDIAEGYSVSREKKESFPLTVTSAQKNPTAFYLCASSIDRSRGNQPQHFGDGTRLSIL.

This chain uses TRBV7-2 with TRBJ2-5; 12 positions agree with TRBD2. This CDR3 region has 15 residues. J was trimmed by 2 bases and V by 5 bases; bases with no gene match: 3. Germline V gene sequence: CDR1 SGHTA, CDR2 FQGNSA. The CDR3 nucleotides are TGTGCCAGCAGCCGACTAGCGGGAGCGCAAGAGACCCAGTACTTC. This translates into CASSRLAGAQETQYF.

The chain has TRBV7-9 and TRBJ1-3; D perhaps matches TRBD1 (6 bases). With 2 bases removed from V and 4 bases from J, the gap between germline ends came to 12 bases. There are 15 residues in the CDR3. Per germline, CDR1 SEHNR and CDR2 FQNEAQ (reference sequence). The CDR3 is CASSLIGGAGNTIYF. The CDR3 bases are TGTGCCAGCAGCTTAATCGGGGGGGCCGGAAACACCATATATTTT. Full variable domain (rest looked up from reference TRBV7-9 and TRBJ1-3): DTGVSQNPRHKITKRGQNVTFRCDPISEHNRLYWYRQTLGQGPEFLTYFQNEAQLEKSRLLSDRFSAERPKGSFSTLEIQRTEQGDSAMYLCASSLIGGAGNTIYFGEGSWLTVV.

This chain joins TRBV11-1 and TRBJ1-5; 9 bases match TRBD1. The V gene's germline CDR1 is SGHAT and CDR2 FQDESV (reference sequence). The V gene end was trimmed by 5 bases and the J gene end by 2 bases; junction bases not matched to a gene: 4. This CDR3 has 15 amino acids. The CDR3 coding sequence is TGTGCCAGCAGCCGGGGACAGGGTCGCAATCAGCCCCAGCATTTT. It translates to CASSRGQGRNQPQHF.

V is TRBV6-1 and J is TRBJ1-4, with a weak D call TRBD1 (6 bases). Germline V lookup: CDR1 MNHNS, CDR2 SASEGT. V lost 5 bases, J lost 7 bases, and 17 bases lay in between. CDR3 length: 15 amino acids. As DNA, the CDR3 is TGTGCCAGCAGTATAAACAGGGCCCCCGGTGAAAAACTGTTTTTT. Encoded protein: CASSINRAPGEKLFF.

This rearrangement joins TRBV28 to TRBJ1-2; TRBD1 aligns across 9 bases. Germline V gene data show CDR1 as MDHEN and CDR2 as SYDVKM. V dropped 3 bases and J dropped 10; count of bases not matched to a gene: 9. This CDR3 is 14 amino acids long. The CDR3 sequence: CASSLSRDRVNYTF. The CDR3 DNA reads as TGTGCCAGCAGTTTGTCCCGGGACAGGGTTAACTACACCTTC.

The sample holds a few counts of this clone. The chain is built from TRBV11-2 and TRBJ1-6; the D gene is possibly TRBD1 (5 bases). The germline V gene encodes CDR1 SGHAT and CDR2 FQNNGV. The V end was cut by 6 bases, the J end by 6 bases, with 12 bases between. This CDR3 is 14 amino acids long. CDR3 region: CASRATDSNSPLHF. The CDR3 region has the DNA TGTGCCAGCAGGGCGACAGACTCTAATTCACCCCTCCACTTT.

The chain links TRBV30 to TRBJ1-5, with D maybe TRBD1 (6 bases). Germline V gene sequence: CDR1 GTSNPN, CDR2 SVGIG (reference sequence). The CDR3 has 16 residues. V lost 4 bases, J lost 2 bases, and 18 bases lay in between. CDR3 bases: TGTGCCTGGACCGTGGGGGGGCGGAATGGCAATCAGCCCCAGCATTTT. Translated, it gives CAWTVGGRNGNQPQHF.

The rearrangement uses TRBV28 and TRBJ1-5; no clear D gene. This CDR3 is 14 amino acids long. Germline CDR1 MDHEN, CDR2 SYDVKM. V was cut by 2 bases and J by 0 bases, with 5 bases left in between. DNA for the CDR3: TGTGCCAGCAGTTTAAGACATAGCAATCAGCCCCAGCATTTT. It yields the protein CASSLRHSNQPQHF.

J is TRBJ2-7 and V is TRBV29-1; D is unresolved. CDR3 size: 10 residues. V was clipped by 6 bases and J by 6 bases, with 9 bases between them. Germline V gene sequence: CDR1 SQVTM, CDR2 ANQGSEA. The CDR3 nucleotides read TGCAGCGTCGAAACGAGCGAGCAGTACTTC. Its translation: CSVETSEQYF.

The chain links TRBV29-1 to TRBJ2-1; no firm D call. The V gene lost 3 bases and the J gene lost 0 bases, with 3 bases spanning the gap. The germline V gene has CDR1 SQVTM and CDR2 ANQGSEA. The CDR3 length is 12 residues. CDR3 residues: CSVDSSYNEQFF. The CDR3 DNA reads TGCAGCGTTGACAGCTCCTACAATGAGCAGTTCTTC.

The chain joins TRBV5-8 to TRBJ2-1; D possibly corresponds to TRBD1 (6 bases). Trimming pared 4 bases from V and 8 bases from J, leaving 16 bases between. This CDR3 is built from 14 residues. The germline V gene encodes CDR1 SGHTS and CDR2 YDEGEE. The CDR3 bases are TGTGCCAGCAGCATCTCACAGGGAAGCGATGAGCAGTTCTTC. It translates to CASSISQGSDEQFF.